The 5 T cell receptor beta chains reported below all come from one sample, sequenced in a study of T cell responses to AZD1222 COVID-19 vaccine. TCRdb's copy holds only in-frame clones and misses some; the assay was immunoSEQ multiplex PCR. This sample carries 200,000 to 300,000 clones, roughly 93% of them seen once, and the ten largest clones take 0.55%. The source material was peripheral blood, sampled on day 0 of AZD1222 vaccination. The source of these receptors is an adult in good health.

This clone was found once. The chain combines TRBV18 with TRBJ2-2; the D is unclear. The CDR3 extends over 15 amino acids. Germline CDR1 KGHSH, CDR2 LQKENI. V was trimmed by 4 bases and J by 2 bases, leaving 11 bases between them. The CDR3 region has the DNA TGTGCCAGCTCACGGTCAGACATTAACACCGGGGAGCTGTTTTTT. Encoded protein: CASSRSDINTGELFF. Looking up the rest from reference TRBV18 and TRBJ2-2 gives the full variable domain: NAGVMQNPRHLVRRRGQEARLRCSPMKGHSHVYWYRQLPEEGLKFMVYLQKENIIDESGMPKERFSAEFPKEGPSILRIQQVVRGDSAAYFCASSRSDINTGELFFGEGSRLTVL.

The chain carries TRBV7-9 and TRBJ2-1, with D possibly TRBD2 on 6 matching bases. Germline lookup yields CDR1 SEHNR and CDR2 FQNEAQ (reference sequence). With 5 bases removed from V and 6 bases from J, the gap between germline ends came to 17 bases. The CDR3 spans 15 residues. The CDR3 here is CASSLGGAAGNEQFF. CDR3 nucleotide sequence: TGTGCCAGCAGCCTCGGCGGGGCAGCGGGCAATGAGCAGTTCTTC.

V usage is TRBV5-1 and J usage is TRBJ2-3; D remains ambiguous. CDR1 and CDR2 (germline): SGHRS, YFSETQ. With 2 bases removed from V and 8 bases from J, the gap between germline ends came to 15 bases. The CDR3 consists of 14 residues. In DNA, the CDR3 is TGCGCCAGCAGCTTAGATATACAGTCGCGTACGCAGTATTTT. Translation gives CASSLDIQSRTQYF.

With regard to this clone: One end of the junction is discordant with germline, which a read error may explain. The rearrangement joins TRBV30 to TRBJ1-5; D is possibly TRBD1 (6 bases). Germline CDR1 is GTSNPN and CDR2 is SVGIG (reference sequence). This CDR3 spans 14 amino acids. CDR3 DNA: TGTGCCTGGAGTGTACTGGGGGGCAACCAGCCCCAGCATTTT. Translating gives CAWSVLGGNQPQHF.

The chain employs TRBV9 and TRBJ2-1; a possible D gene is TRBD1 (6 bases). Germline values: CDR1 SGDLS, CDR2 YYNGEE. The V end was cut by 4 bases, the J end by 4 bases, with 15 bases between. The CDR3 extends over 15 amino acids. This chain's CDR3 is CASSPMRDTYNEQFF. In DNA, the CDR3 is TGTGCCAGCAGCCCGATGAGGGACACATACAATGAGCAGTTCTTC.